The 24 T cell receptor beta chains below were found in one sample sequenced in a study of early T cells in non-severe SARS-CoV-2 infection. In TCRdb, the 5' RACE reads were re-called with MiXCR into one record per CDR3 protein. The sample includes tens of thousands of distinct CDR3 sequences, roughly 9.7% seen only once; the top ten take about 13%. The sequencing input was whole blood. Every receptor here comes from an adult who was a healthcare worker with PCR-confirmed SARS-CoV-2 infection or an uninfected control (not recorded which).

This clonotype was detected ten times or more. This rearrangement joins TRBV6-2 or TRBV6-3 to TRBJ1-5; 8 bases fit TRBD1. Germline values: CDR1 MNHEY, CDR2 SVGEGT. This CDR3 spans 15 amino acids. V dropped 7 bases and J dropped 4; count of bases not matched to a gene: 9. CDR3 DNA sequence: TGTGCCAGCAAGCGACAGGGGAGGGCGAATCAGCCCCAGCATTTT. Translating gives CASKRQGRANQPQHF.

V is TRBV30 and J is TRBJ1-1; no clear D. Germline V lookup: CDR1 GTSNPN, CDR2 SVGIG (reference sequence). The CDR3 totals 14 residues. The V and J ends lost 7 bases and 4 bases respectively, with 19 bases between them. The CDR3 bases are TGTGCCTCTCTGCACCGGACCGTGCGCACTGAAGCTTTCTTT. Residues: CASLHRTVRTEAFF.

Ten or more counts support this clonotype. The V gene is TRBV9, the J gene TRBJ2-7; D remains ambiguous. The CDR3 totals 12 residues. The germline V gene encodes CDR1 SGDLS and CDR2 YYNGEE. The V and J ends lost 3 bases and 0 bases respectively, with 4 bases between them. CDR3 nucleotides: TGTGCCAGCAGCGGGAACTCCTACGAGCAGTACTTC. It yields the protein CASSGNSYEQYF.

This clonotype appeared many times. The CDR3 is CASSYRGHTEAFF. The DNA for the CDR3 is TGTGCCAGCAGCTACAGGGGGCACACTGAAGCTTTCTTT. The chain carries TRBV7-6 and TRBJ1-1; 9 bases fit TRBD1. Germline V gene lookup returns CDR1 SGHVS and CDR2 FNYEAQ. Unmatched junction bases numbered 0, after V lost 4 bases and J lost 3 bases. The CDR3 totals 13 residues.

This chain links TRBV7-2 with TRBJ2-1, with D perhaps matching TRBD2 (6 bases). This CDR3 comprises 14 residues. The V gene lost 2 bases and the J gene lost 6 bases, with 11 bases spanning the gap. The germline V gene encodes CDR1 SGHTA and CDR2 FQGNSA. The CDR3 loop reads CASSLRLVGNEQFF. The CDR3 nucleotides read TGTGCCAGCAGCTTAAGACTAGTTGGCAATGAGCAGTTCTTC.

This clonotype was observed many times. The chain is built from TRBV9 and TRBJ2-3; TRBD2 might be the D (6 bases). In germline, CDR1 is SGDLS, CDR2 YYNGEE. Trimming took 3 bases from V and 2 from J, leaving 13 bases between them. This CDR3 is built from 15 residues. The CDR3 nucleotides are TGTGCCAGCAGCGCGGGGGTCCTTTCCACAGATACGCAGTATTTT. Translating gives CASSAGVLSTDTQYF.

The CDR3: CSATAGASYNEQFF. In DNA form, the CDR3 reads TGCAGTGCTACCGCGGGGGCGTCCTACAATGAGCAGTTCTTC. The chain is built from TRBV20-1 and TRBJ2-1; D possibly corresponds to TRBD2 (7 bases). The CDR3 has 14 residues. V shed 4 bases and J shed 1 base, with 11 bases lying between them. CDR1 is DFQATT, CDR2 SNEGSKA, per germline (reference sequence).

The J gene is TRBJ2-2, the V gene TRBV20-1; 9 bases map to TRBD1. The V and J ends lost 6 bases and 1 base, in that order; junction bases with no gene match: 3. There are 14 residues in the CDR3. Germline V gene lookup returns CDR1 DFQATT and CDR2 SNEGSKA (reference sequence). CDR3 region: CSARQGGNTGELFF. The CDR3 DNA reads as TGCAGTGCCCGACAGGGGGGGAACACCGGGGAGCTGTTTTTT.

This clonotype was counted many times. The chain has TRBV6-5 and TRBJ2-7, with D possibly being TRBD1 or TRBD2 (5 bases each). The CDR3 runs to 14 residues. CDR1 is MNHEY, CDR2 SVGAGI, per germline. Trimming took off 4 bases at V and 11 bases at J, with 21 bases between the two ends. The CDR3 sequence: CASSFLGPDLREYF. DNA of the CDR3: TGTGCCAGCAGTTTTCTGGGACCGGACTTACGAGAGTACTTC.

In this sample, this clonotype turned up many times. This rearrangement joins TRBV9 to TRBJ1-1, with a weak D call TRBD1 (5 bases). The CDR3 totals 14 residues. The germline V gene encodes CDR1 SGDLS and CDR2 YYNGEE. V was clipped by 0 bases and J by 1 base, with 7 bases between them. CDR3 sequence reads: CASSVAQGNTEAFF. In DNA form, the CDR3 reads TGTGCCAGCAGCGTAGCGCAGGGGAACACTGAAGCTTTCTTT.

This clonotype was observed at least ten times. The genes are TRBV5-1 and TRBJ1-1; no reliable D call. The germline CDR1 and CDR2 sequences are SGHRS and YFSETQ. V was shortened by 1 base and J by 2 bases, with 15 bases between the two germline ends. The CDR3 contains 16 residues. Written as DNA, the CDR3 is TGCGCCAGCAGCTTGAGAGGGCCCCAAGTTAACACTGAAGCTTTCTTT. Translated, it gives CASSLRGPQVNTEAFF.

In this sample, this clonotype turned up many times. The genes are TRBV7-9 and TRBJ1-5, with D tentatively TRBD1 (6 bases). Between the trimmed V and J ends, which lost 0 bases and 7 bases, there was a span of 10 bases. CDR1 is SEHNR and CDR2 is FQNEAQ in the germline V gene (reference sequence). The CDR3 is 14 amino acids. This chain's CDR3 is CASSLAGGDQPQHF. CDR3 in DNA: TGTGCCAGCAGCTTAGCAGGGGGTGACCAGCCCCAGCATTTT.

This clonotype was counted many times. The chain carries TRBV6-6 and TRBJ1-2; D is possibly TRBD1 (5 bases). The CDR3 spans 14 residues. Germline CDR1 and CDR2: MNHNY and SVGAGI (reference sequence). Trimming cost V 2 bases and J 2 bases, with 9 bases left between them. The CDR3 protein is CASSYGAQNYGYTF. Here the CDR3 DNA reads TGTGCCAGCAGTTACGGGGCACAGAACTATGGCTACACCTTC.

The chain uses TRBV20-1 and TRBJ2-1; no clear D gene. Germline CDR1 reads DFQATT; CDR2 reads SNEGSKA (reference sequence). Trimming took 0 bases from V and 4 from J, leaving 7 bases between them. The CDR3 is 13 amino acids. The CDR3 DNA is TGCAGTGCTAGAGAAACATCTTACAATGAGCAGTTCTTC. Its protein is CSARETSYNEQFF.

This clonotype was counted ten times or more. The CDR3 bases are TGCAGCGTTGCCGACAGGGCCTCTAATGAAAAACTGTTTTTT. This encodes CSVADRASNEKLFF. V gene TRBV29-1 combines with J gene TRBJ1-4, with TRBD1 matching 7 bases. The germline V gene encodes CDR1 SQVTM and CDR2 ANQGSEA. The V and J ends lost 4 bases and 3 bases, in that order; junction bases with no gene match: 5. There are 14 residues in the CDR3.

The CDR3 loop is CASSLLGTGKDRGSPLHF. The CDR3 DNA reads as TGTGCCAGCAGTTTACTCGGGACAGGGAAGGACCGTGGCTCACCCCTCCACTTT. The chain uses TRBV28 and TRBJ1-6, with 9 nucleotides matching TRBD1. This CDR3 spans 18 amino acids. The junction had 15 bases not matched to a gene; V was cut back by 2 bases and J by 10 bases. In germline, CDR1 is MDHEN, CDR2 SYDVKM.

This clonotype was seen repeatedly, ten times or more. V usage is TRBV27 and J usage is TRBJ1-6; 7 bases align to TRBD1. This CDR3 contains 16 residues. Per germline, CDR1 MNHEY and CDR2 SMNVEV (reference sequence). The trim removed 4 bases at V and 9 bases at J, leaving 12 bases unmatched. The CDR3 sequence: CASSSPEGQRFSPLHF. The CDR3 region has the DNA TGTGCCAGCAGTTCGCCGGAGGGACAGAGATTTTCACCCCTCCACTTT.

V gene TRBV12-3 or TRBV12-4 combines with J gene TRBJ1-3, with D maybe TRBD1 (6 bases). The CDR3 extends over 14 amino acids. The CDR3 sequence: CATGTPISGNTIYF. The CDR3 coding sequence is TGTGCTACCGGGACACCAATCTCTGGAAACACCATATATTTT.

This clonotype was seen many times. The rearrangement uses TRBV4-2 and TRBJ2-6; TRBD1 might be the D (6 bases). Germline V gene lookup returns CDR1 LGHNA and CDR2 YNFKEQ. This CDR3 has 15 residues. Trimming left V 8 bases short and J 2 bases short, with 13 bases between. This CDR3 is CASGEHRAGANVLTF. CDR3 in DNA: TGTGCCAGCGGCGAACACAGGGCTGGGGCCAACGTCCTGACTTTC.

The sample holds many counts of this clonotype. The J gene is TRBJ1-1, the V gene TRBV18; a weak D match, TRBD1 (6 bases). The CDR3 extends over 14 amino acids. Germline lookup yields CDR1 KGHSH and CDR2 LQKENI. The V end was cut by 4 bases, the J end by 0 bases, with 9 bases between. The CDR3 here is CASSQDRLNTEAFF. CDR3 DNA sequence: TGTGCCAGCTCACAAGACAGGCTGAACACTGAAGCTTTCTTT.

This clonotype was seen just once. The CDR3 reads CASSLSPGGRTYNSPLHF. For the CDR3, the DNA is TGTGCCAGCAGCCTAAGCCCAGGGGGCAGAACCTATAATTCACCCCTCCACTTT. The chain employs TRBV7-2 and TRBJ1-6, with TRBD1 matching over 8 bases. The CDR3 sequence is 18 residues long. CDR1 and CDR2 (germline): SGHTA, FQGNSA. V lost 5 bases, J lost 2 bases, and 11 bases stayed unmatched.

This clonotype came up many times. The chain carries TRBV12-3 or TRBV12-4 and TRBJ2-5; the match to TRBD2 covers 10 bases. The V segment lost 5 bases and the J segment 5 bases; nucleotides outside the gene matches: 8. The CDR3 has 15 amino acids. The chain's CDR3 is CASSDSAGGLETQYF. As DNA, the CDR3 is TGTGCCAGCAGTGACTCAGCGGGGGGGTTGGAGACCCAGTACTTC.

This clonotype rates as medium-sized (0.01 to 0.1%). The chain combines TRBV5-6 with TRBJ1-5; D is perhaps TRBD1 (5 bases). In germline, CDR1 is SGHDT, CDR2 YYEEEE. There are 14 residues in the CDR3. The ends were cut back, 0 bases at V and 2 bases at J, with 6 bases in the middle. CDR3 in amino acids: CASSLGGGNQPQHF. The CDR3 DNA is TGTGCCAGCAGCTTGGGAGGGGGCAATCAGCCCCAGCATTTT.

This clonotype was observed many times. The chain has TRBV11-2 and TRBJ2-7, with TRBD2 matching over 11 bases. Germline V gives CDR1 SGHAT, CDR2 FQNNGV. This CDR3 contains 17 residues. The V gene end was trimmed by 1 base and the J gene end by 0 bases; junction bases not matched to a gene: 5. CDR3 residues: CASSLGSTSGGSYEQYF. The CDR3 coding sequence is TGTGCCAGCAGCTTAGGCAGCACTAGCGGGGGCTCCTACGAGCAGTACTTC. Filled out from reference TRBV11-2 and TRBJ2-7, the complete variable domain reads EAGVAQSPRYKIIEKRQSVAFWCNPISGHATLYWYQQILGQGPKLLIQFQNNGVVDDSQLPKDRFSAERLKGVDSTLKIQPAKLEDSAVYLCASSLGSTSGGSYEQYFGPGTRLTVT.